This T cell receptor (beta chain) was obtained from a study of blood T cell repertoires in COVID-19. On the study more broadly: Acute-phase and convalescent COVID-19 samples originated in the United States, Italy and Spain. The analysed material was cDNA or gDNA that came from T cells, B-cell-depleted T cells, or PBMCs.

CDR3 size: 15 residues. The V and J ends lost 6 bases and 7 bases, in that order; junction bases with no gene match: 8. Germline V gene data show CDR1 as MNHNY and CDR2 as SVGAGI (reference sequence). In the authors' workflow: Counts of nucleated cells, estimated from reference gene primer amplification, were obtained. Measured with immunoSEQ multiplex PCR; TCRdb has only the in-frame clones, and not every one. V and J calls and clone size come straight from that table; D and trimming were deduced from the DNA. The data show about 88,000 clones, roughly 88% seen once. The TCR comes from a woman aged 80 or over with acute or convalescent COVID-19. J is TRBJ2-1 and V is TRBV6-6, with TRBD1 matching over 11 bases. The sequenced sample consisted of peripheral blood. The CDR3 DNA reads as TGTGCCAGCAGCTCGGGACAGGGGGATGGGAATGAGCAGTTCTTC. Translation gives CASSSGQGDGNEQFF.